This record concerns one T cell receptor beta chain sequence. Its antigen is unidentified. Germline V gene data show CDR1 as GTSNPN and CDR2 as SVGIG (reference sequence). J lost 2 bases, V lost 3 bases, and 7 bases had no gene match. The CDR3 loop spans 15 amino acids. The primer mix had 60 Vbeta and 13 Jbeta primers. Assay: immunoSEQ multiplex PCR; the TCRdb copy retains only in-frame clones and omits some. The table records about 120,000 clones, roughly 75% of them present only once. The record originates from a study of cytomegalovirus exposure and HLA in healthy donors. Study observations and caveats: For cytomegalovirus status, the classifier reportedly gave diagnoses with high specificity and sensitivity. It was likely that a cluster of highly shared sequence variants was a sequencing artifact.

All the people who gave samples were healthy bone marrow donors. This clonotype was sampled from a woman aged 45-65 years in good health and CMV-seronegative. This chain joins TRBV30 and TRBJ1-2; TRBD1 matches at 9 bases. The source material was PBMCs. The CDR3 protein is CAWSPGQGGNYGYTF. CDR3 coding DNA: TGTGCCTGGAGCCCGGGACAGGGAGGAAACTATGGCTACACCTTC.